This T cell receptor beta chain was identified during a study of identical twins. MiXCR, applied by TCRdb to the 5' RACE reads, yields one record per CDR3 protein. Of around 1.7 million distinct CDR3 sequences in the sample, 25% to 35% were seen once. The CDR3 runs 15 residues. Germline assignment: CDR1 SEHNR and CDR2 FQNEAQ (reference sequence). The ends were cut back, 9 bases at V and 2 bases at J, with 18 bases in the middle. This chain connects TRBV7-9 to TRBJ2-3, with D tentatively TRBD1 (6 bases). Sequencing used cord blood. This TCR came from a newborn girl in good health. CDR3 loop: CASSTPGHLTDTQYF. CDR3 sequence (DNA): TGTGCCAGTTCAACCCCGGGACACCTCACAGATACGCAGTATTTT.